Presented here are 27 T cell receptor beta chains from one specimen sequenced in a study of T cell repertoires in cytomegalovirus infection. Their specific antigens are unknown. TCRdb recomputed calls from the reads with MiXCR, one row per CDR3 protein. The sample consists of a few hundred thousand distinct CDR3 sequences, nearly 35% of them appearing once. The sample in question was cultured PBMCs, obtained from culture after CMV antigen stimulation. These receptors all stem from a human donor in good health (CMV status not recorded). Some clones in this sample may be carry-over from other donors' samples.

The J gene is TRBJ2-1, the V gene TRBV6-5, with TRBD2 matching 13 bases. Germline V gene sequence: CDR1 MNHEY, CDR2 SVGAGI. This CDR3 is built from 21 residues. The trim removed 8 bases at V and 10 bases at J, leaving 29 bases unmatched. CDR3 loop: CASSNPVGQGEAGLAGPEQFF. As DNA, the CDR3 is TGTGCCAGCTCCAACCCGGTCGGCCAGGGCGAGGCGGGACTAGCGGGACCGGAGCAGTTCTTC.

The table lists this clonotype with many counts. The V call is TRBV7-2, the J call TRBJ2-2; possible D gene TRBD2, 6 bases. Trimming removed 2 bases from V and 4 bases from J, with 8 bases in between. The germline CDR1 and CDR2 sequences are SGHTA and FQGNSA. The CDR3 has 14 residues. CDR3: CASSLRTITGELFF. In DNA form, the CDR3 reads TGTGCCAGCAGCTTACGGACTATCACCGGGGAGCTGTTTTTT.

This chain links TRBV29-1 with TRBJ2-5; D tentatively fits TRBD1 or TRBD2 (7 bases each). V lost 5 bases to trimming and J lost 5 bases, with 12 bases between them. The germline CDR1 and CDR2 sequences are SQVTM and ANQGSEA. CDR3 length equals 12 residues. The CDR3 spells CSVRQGGETQYF. The CDR3 nucleotides are TGCAGCGTTCGACAGGGAGGGGAGACCCAGTACTTC.

The chain is built from TRBV12-3 or TRBV12-4 and TRBJ1-2; 7 nucleotides agree with TRBD1. The junction had 10 bases not matched to a gene; V was cut back by 5 bases and J by 7 bases. The CDR3 loop spans 14 amino acids. CDR3 sequence reads: CASSSFRGQSGYTF. Here the CDR3 DNA reads TGTGCCAGCAGTAGTTTTAGGGGGCAAAGTGGCTACACCTTC.

This clonotype has a handful of counts. The J gene is TRBJ1-3, the V gene TRBV28, with a tentative D call TRBD1 (6 bases). The CDR3 sequence is 15 residues long. CDR1 and CDR2 from the germline V gene are MDHEN and SYDVKM. V shed 1 base and J shed 1 base, with 8 bases lying between them. CDR3 residues: CASSLYRESGNTIYF. The CDR3 nucleotides read TGTGCCAGCAGTTTATACAGGGAATCTGGAAACACCATATATTTT.

The CDR3 DNA reads as TGTGCCAGCAGCTTAGAGAAATTGACCGCTCAGTACTTC. It is translated as CASSLEKLTAQYF. This chain connects TRBV7-2 to TRBJ2-4; D ambiguous. The V gene lost 1 base and the J gene lost 12 bases, with 13 bases spanning the gap. This CDR3 has 13 residues. From germline, CDR1 is SGHTA and CDR2 FQGNSA.

This clonotype has at least ten counts. This chain uses TRBV7-9 with TRBJ1-5; D call uncertain. The CDR3 runs 12 residues. Trimming pared 4 bases from V and 3 bases from J, leaving 4 bases between. Germline V lookup: CDR1 SEHNR, CDR2 FQNEAQ (reference sequence). The CDR3 sequence is CASSSPNQPQHF. DNA of the CDR3: TGTGCCAGCAGCTCCCCCAATCAGCCCCAGCATTTT.

The chain carries TRBV19 and TRBJ1-1; possible D gene TRBD1, 6 bases. CDR1 and CDR2 (germline): LNHDA, SQIVND (reference sequence). The CDR3 has 15 amino acids. The V and J ends lost 6 bases and 5 bases respectively, with 19 bases between them. The CDR3 bases are TGTGCCAGTAGACCTTCGGGCAGGGGTGATACTGAAGCTTTCTTT. Its protein is CASRPSGRGDTEAFF.

This clonotype showed up just a few times. V gene TRBV7-2 combines with J gene TRBJ2-1; D is uncertain. Trimming removed 0 bases at V and 9 bases at J, with 9 bases between. The CDR3 runs 13 residues. In germline, CDR1 is SGHTA, CDR2 FQGNSA. The CDR3 DNA is TGTGCCAGCAGCTTAGCCTATTCTGTTGAGCAGTTCTTC. Residues: CASSLAYSVEQFF.

Details on this clonotype: The junction departs from germline at one end; a sequencing error may be responsible. The chain uses TRBV7-6 and TRBJ1-6; no clear D gene. The CDR3 runs to 13 residues. The germline V gene has CDR1 SGHVS and CDR2 FNYEAQ. CDR3 residues: CASSRTRNSPLHF. DNA for the CDR3: TGTGCTAGCAGCCGAACAAGAAATTCACCCCTCCACTTT.

V gene TRBV12-3 or TRBV12-4 combines with J gene TRBJ2-7, with 10 bases fitting TRBD2. V lost 7 bases, J lost 6 bases, and 6 bases stayed unmatched. This CDR3 region has 13 residues. CDR3 nucleotides: TGTGCCAGCACTCCTAGCGGGAGTGGCGAGCAGTACTTC. This codes for CASTPSGSGEQYF.

This clonotype was observed a few times. The chain joins TRBV4-1 to TRBJ2-2; D is undetermined. Germline V CDR1 and CDR2: MGHRA, YSYEKL. V was cut by 0 bases and J by 4 bases, with 9 bases left in between. The CDR3 runs to 15 residues. The CDR3 region is CASSQDGRSTGELFF. CDR3 bases: TGCGCCAGCAGCCAAGATGGAAGATCCACCGGGGAGCTGTTTTTT.

This clonotype appeared a few times. J is TRBJ2-1 and V is TRBV24-1, with a possible D match to TRBD2 (6 bases). V was pared by 10 bases and J by 4 bases, with 22 bases between. Germline CDR1 and CDR2: KGHDR and SFDVKD. CDR3 length: 16 residues. As DNA, the CDR3 is TGTGCCACGTCCCTTAGGGCGGGAAGGGAGTACAATGAGCAGTTCTTC. It is translated as CATSLRAGREYNEQFF.

This clonotype showed up just a few times. V usage is TRBV7-8 and J usage is TRBJ2-6, with TRBD1 matching over 8 bases. J was trimmed by 2 bases and V by 5 bases; bases with no gene match: 2. This CDR3 comprises 15 residues. Germline loops: CDR1 SGHVS, CDR2 FQNEAQ. The CDR3 spells CASSRQGTGANVLTF. The DNA of the CDR3 is TGTGCCAGCAGCCGACAGGGGACTGGGGCCAACGTCCTGACTTTC.

A few counts support this clonotype. The V call is TRBV7-8, the J call TRBJ2-1; 9 bases are a match to TRBD2. Per germline, CDR1 SGHVS and CDR2 FQNEAQ. The V and J ends lost 6 bases and 9 bases, in that order; junction bases with no gene match: 9. The length of the CDR3 is 14 residues. The CDR3 bases are TGTGCCAGCAGGCCGGGACTAGCAATTCGTGAGCAGTTCTTC. It yields the protein CASRPGLAIREQFF.

The rearrangement joins TRBV7-2 to TRBJ1-3; D is unresolved. The CDR3 has 14 amino acids. Germline V gene sequence: CDR1 SGHTA, CDR2 FQGNSA. Trimming removed 2 bases at V and 0 bases at J, with 5 bases between. CDR3 in amino acids: CASSLYSSGNTIYF. The DNA of the CDR3 is TGTGCCAGCAGCTTATACTCCTCTGGAAACACCATATATTTT.

The table lists this clonotype with a few counts. The chain couples TRBV19 to TRBJ2-7; D is possibly TRBD2 (5 bases). Per the germline V gene, CDR1 is LNHDA and CDR2 is SQIVND (reference sequence). V was trimmed by 3 bases and J by 7 bases, leaving 13 bases between them. This CDR3 is 13 amino acids long. CDR3 DNA sequence: TGTGCCAGTAGTATGCCTAGCACTGGAGAGCAGTACTTC. Its protein is CASSMPSTGEQYF. The variable domain in full, with the rest retrieved from reference TRBV19 and TRBJ2-7, is DGGITQSPKYLFRKEGQNVTLSCEQNLNHDAMYWYRQDPGQGLRLIYYSQIVNDFQKGDIAEGYSVSREKKESFPLTVTSAQKNPTAFYLCASSMPSTGEQYFGPGTRLTVT.

Worth noting for this clonotype: Relative to the germline gene, one junction end is altered; a read error may explain this. This chain joins TRBV9 and TRBJ2-7; D may be TRBD1 (6 bases). CDR1 and CDR2 from the germline V gene are SGDLS and YYNGEE. CDR3 size: 14 residues. The CDR3 region is CASSASGGLTPEWF. CDR3 sequence (DNA): TGTGCCAGCAGCGCCAGTGGGGGCCTGACACCCGAGTGGTTC.

This chain connects TRBV12-3 or TRBV12-4 to TRBJ2-2; D is perhaps TRBD2 (5 bases). The germline V and J ends were trimmed by 1 base and 4 bases, with 7 bases remaining between them. The CDR3 extends over 14 amino acids. CDR3 loop: CASSLGAGTGELFF. In DNA, the CDR3 is TGTGCCAGCAGTTTAGGGGCGGGCACCGGGGAGCTGTTTTTT.

This clonotype was recorded at least ten times. The gene calls are TRBV7-2 and TRBJ1-1; 8 bases are a match to TRBD1. The CDR3 loop spans 14 amino acids. V shed 4 bases, J shed 4 bases, and the junction held 5 bases outside the gene matches. The germline CDR1 and CDR2 sequences are SGHTA and FQGNSA. The CDR3 nucleotides are TGTGCCAGCAGCTCCCAGGGGGCTGGCACTGAAGCTTTCTTT. Encoded protein: CASSSQGAGTEAFF. Together with reference TRBV7-2 and TRBJ1-1, the CDR3 gives the full variable domain: GAGVSQSPSNKVTEKGKDVELRCDPISGHTALYWYRQSLGQGLEFLIYFQGNSAPDKSGLPSDRFSAERTGGSVSTLTIQRTQQEDSAVYLCASSSQGAGTEAFFGQGTRLTVV.

The genes are TRBV11-2 and TRBJ2-7; 9 bases line up with TRBD1. The CDR3 loop spans 14 amino acids. Germline CDR1 SGHAT, CDR2 FQNNGV. V was pared by 5 bases and J by 6 bases, with 8 bases of the junction left unmatched. The CDR3 is CASSQGQGAGEQYF. The DNA for the CDR3 is TGTGCCAGCAGCCAGGGACAGGGAGCTGGCGAGCAGTACTTC.

The gene calls are TRBV20-1 and TRBJ1-4; D not certain. Germline CDR1 DFQATT, CDR2 SNEGSKA (reference sequence). The CDR3 runs 13 residues. Deletions cut 2 bases from V and 0 bases from J, with 4 bases between. Written as DNA, the CDR3 is TGCAGTGCTAGAACTGCAACTAATGAAAAACTGTTTTTT. This gives the protein CSARTATNEKLFF.

The chain is built from TRBV6-5 and TRBJ2-7; TRBD2 aligns across 11 bases. J was trimmed by 5 bases and V by 6 bases; bases with no gene match: 15. The germline V gene encodes CDR1 MNHEY and CDR2 SVGAGI. The CDR3 is made up of 17 amino acids. The CDR3 protein is CASSSPLSGRATHEQYF. CDR3 DNA: TGTGCCAGCAGCTCACCGCTTAGCGGGAGGGCTACCCACGAGCAGTACTTC.

Only a few counts were recorded for this clonotype. The chain employs TRBV29-1 and TRBJ1-2; 9 bases agree with TRBD1. The CDR3 extends over 14 amino acids. The V segment lost 4 bases and the J segment 0 bases; nucleotides outside the gene matches: 3. Germline V gives CDR1 SQVTM, CDR2 ANQGSEA. The CDR3 nucleotides read TGCAGCGTTGCGGGACAGGGCCCTAACTATGGCTACACCTTC. It encodes CSVAGQGPNYGYTF.

The chain carries TRBV4-1 and TRBJ1-4; tentative D call: TRBD1 (5 bases). Germline V CDR1 and CDR2: MGHRA, YSYEKL. The CDR3 sequence is 16 residues long. V lost 4 bases and J lost 5, with 17 bases in between. The CDR3 coding sequence is TGCGCCAGCAGCCCCGGGGACTCTGCGGGGAATGAAAAACTGTTTTTT. This gives the protein CASSPGDSAGNEKLFF.

The table lists this clonotype with many counts. This rearrangement joins TRBV7-3 to TRBJ1-1; weak D call: TRBD1 (6 bases). Looked up from germline, CDR1 is SGHTA and CDR2 is FQGTGA. Trimming left V 0 bases short and J 4 bases short, with 12 bases between. The CDR3 has 15 amino acids. CDR3 bases: TGTGCCAGCAGCTTAACGGGGGCGTCGGCCACTGAAGCTTTCTTT. It translates to CASSLTGASATEAFF.

This clonotype occurred a few times. The J gene is TRBJ2-7, the V gene TRBV28; D unresolved. V gave up 4 bases and J gave up 5 bases, with 15 bases separating them. CDR1 and CDR2 from the germline V gene are MDHEN and SYDVKM. The CDR3 is 14 amino acids. The CDR3 nucleotides read TGTGCCAGCAGTTCACCTTCCCCTTTACACGAGCAGTACTTC. It specifies CASSSPSPLHEQYF.